These T cell receptor beta chains were read from a single sample in a study of identical twins. TCRdb reprocessed the 5' RACE reads via MiXCR and lists one record per CDR3 protein. The sample records around 530,000 distinct CDR3 sequences, roughly 15% being singletons. These records were also assigned to another study, of yellow fever vaccine responses in identical twins.

Sequencing was performed on CD4+ T cells sorted from blood. All receptors derive from a young woman in good health. CDR3s include the opening cysteine and the closing phenylalanine or tryptophan. The D gene is left open where the match is weak. A row's size may be missing; if present it is once, few, many or a size class.

j_call clone_size d_call v_call cdr3_length cdr3_aa cdr3_nt
TRBJ2-1 few NA TRBV7-9 16 CASSLRGLEAYNEQFF TGTGCCAGCAGCTTACGAGGGCTAGAGGCTTACAATGAGCAGTTCTTC
TRBJ2-3 many NA TRBV12-3/TRBV12-4 15 CASSLEGGSTDTQYF TGTGCCAGCAGTTTAGAAGGGGGAAGCACAGATACGCAGTATTTT
TRBJ1-6 NA NA TRBV5-1 16 CASSIKQSSYNSPLHF TGCGCCAGCAGCATTAAACAGAGCTCCTATAATTCACCCCTCCACTTT
TRBJ2-1 NA TRBD2 TRBV2 15 CARTRTSGSSSEQFF TGTGCCAGGACGAGGACTAGCGGGAGTAGTAGTGAGCAGTTCTTC
TRBJ1-1 NA NA TRBV12-3/TRBV12-4 13 CASRSGSWTEAFF TGTGCCAGCAGATCGGGGAGTTGGACTGAAGCTTTCTTT
TRBJ2-3 few TRBD2 TRBV5-1 16 CASSLLLAGGTDTQYF TGCGCCAGCAGCTTGTTACTAGCGGGAGGCACAGATACGCAGTATTTT
TRBJ2-3 NA NA TRBV7-2 16 CASSLVASFWADTQYF TGTGCCAGCAGCTTAGTAGCCTCCTTTTGGGCAGATACGCAGTATTTT
TRBJ2-5 few TRBD1 TRBV3-1 16 CASSPTGRGNQETQYF TGTGCCAGCAGCCCCACGGGCAGGGGGAATCAAGAGACCCAGTACTTC
TRBJ2-1 few TRBD2 TRBV20-1 16 CSARDRGGSSYNEQFF TGCAGTGCTAGAGATCGGGGCGGGAGCTCCTACAATGAGCAGTTCTTC
TRBJ1-4 NA NA TRBV9 16 CASSAGPKPTNEKLFF TGTGCCAGCAGCGCGGGACCGAAACCAACTAATGAAAAACTGTTTTTT
TRBJ1-1 NA NA TRBV9 17 CASSVGRIKRMNTEAFF TGTGCCAGCAGCGTAGGTAGAATAAAACGAATGAACACTGAAGCTTTCTTT
TRBJ2-1 few NA TRBV5-1 14 CASSSVSSYNEQFF TGCGCCAGCAGCAGCGTTAGCTCCTACAATGAGCAGTTCTTC
TRBJ2-6 NA NA TRBV11-2 19 CASTYLGLRDHSGANVLTF TGTGCCAGCACCTACTTGGGGCTGAGGGATCACTCTGGGGCCAACGTCCTGACTTTC
TRBJ2-7 NA NA TRBV11-3 15 CASSLAEAGGYEQYF TGTGCCAGCAGCTTAGCTGAAGCCGGGGGCTACGAGCAGTACTTC
TRBJ2-7 many TRBD2 TRBV7-3 15 CASSLGSGSSYEQYF TGTGCCAGCAGCTTAGGGAGCGGGAGCTCCTACGAGCAGTACTTC